Detailed here is one TCR beta chain. Antigen unknown. Sequencing relied on a cDNA template that was reverse transcribed from extracted RNA. The method was immunoSEQ multiplex PCR; TCRdb's version includes in-frame clones alone and lacks a portion of them. This table has 140,000 to 150,000 clones, around half appearing once. As to treatment: oral pan-JAK inhibitor, 5-10 mg twice daily. The germline V and J ends were trimmed by 3 bases and 0 bases, with 12 bases remaining between them. Germline V CDR1 and CDR2: SEHNR, FQNEAQ (reference sequence). CDR3 length: 16 amino acids. This specimen belongs to a study of CD8+ T cells in alopecia areata. Study-wide findings and caveats: Elevated clonality characterized lesional scalp relative to normal scalp, particularly in alopecia totalis/universalis.

The rearrangement uses TRBV7-9 and TRBJ1-5; D call uncertain. Sample: CD8+ T cells sorted from blood, taken at week 4, from a patient treated with tofacitinib. This sequence was found in a human donor with alopecia areata. CDR3 protein: CASSFAGDHSNQPQHF. The CDR3 bases are TGTGCCAGCAGCTTTGCGGGTGATCATAGCAATCAGCCCCAGCATTTT.